This entry lists 21 T cell receptor beta chains sequenced from one sample in a study of T cell clonality in common variable immunodeficiency. Clones were read by immunoSEQ multiplex PCR, and TCRdb kept only the in-frame ones, dropping some. Observed in the sample are approximately 58,000 clones, none of them singletons. Sequencing input: peripheral blood mononuclear cells. The source of these receptors is a person aged 18-69 years in good health.

This clone was seen many times. The read halts 3 residues ahead of the CDR3 end, with the missing end drawn from the germline J gene. The chain joins TRBV12-3 or TRBV12-4 to TRBJ2-1; the match to TRBD1 covers 7 bases. The length of the CDR3 is 15 residues. J gave up 1 base and V 6 bases, and 6 bases lay outside the gene matches. The CDR3 here is CASRKGQLSYNEQFF. CDR3 DNA, as far as it was read: TGTGCCAGCAGAAAGGGACAGCTTTCCTACAATGAG.

This clone was seen ten or more times. The CDR3 end lies 3 residues beyond the end of the read and is filled in from the germline J gene. V and J are TRBV18 and TRBJ2-5; D is undetermined. This CDR3 has 13 residues. The V end was cut by 5 bases, the J end by 3 bases, with 10 bases between. Looked up from germline, CDR1 is KGHSH and CDR2 is LQKENI. The sequenced CDR3 bases are TGTGCCAGCTCATTACGACGGGAAGAGACC. Translation: CASSLRREET. The full CDR3 protein is CASSLRREETQYF.

This clone was seen many times. The DNA ends 3 residues before the CDR3 does, and the rest of the CDR3 is filled in from the germline J gene. The rearrangement links TRBV20-1 to TRBJ2-7, with 10 bases that match TRBD1. The J segment lost 2 bases and the V segment lost 6 bases, leaving 4 bases of the junction unmatched. The CDR3 contains 13 residues. CDR1 and CDR2 from the germline V gene are DFQATT and SNEGSKA (reference sequence). This CDR3 is CSADRGDAYEQYF. The CDR3 DNA, read in part, is TGCAGTGCGGACAGGGGGGACGCCTACGAG.

This clone was seen repeatedly, ten times or more. The read gets to within 3 residues of the CDR3 end, and the germline J gene fills in the rest. The chain carries TRBV9 and TRBJ1-1; D call uncertain. V shed 4 bases and J shed 0 bases, with 19 bases lying between them. The CDR3 spans 17 residues. Germline assignment: CDR1 SGDLS and CDR2 YYNGEE. CDR3 DNA, as far as it was read: TGTGCCAGCAGCCCTCATTCTTTGACAAGCATGAACACTGAA. Translated: CASSPHSLTSMNTE. Given in full, the CDR3 is CASSPHSLTSMNTEAFF.

This clone was detected ten times or more. The read stops 3 residues short of the end of the CDR3; the missing end is completed from the germline J gene. The V call is TRBV11-2, the J call TRBJ2-3; D is ambiguous. Germline lookup yields CDR1 SGHAT and CDR2 FQNNGV. Trimming left V 5 bases short and J 3 bases short, with 6 bases between. The CDR3 spans 12 residues. Incomplete CDR3 DNA: TGTGCCAGCAGCCCATCAACAGATACG. Amino acid sequence: CASSPSTDT. The whole CDR3 sequence is CASSPSTDTQYF.

This clone was found many times. The read stops 3 residues short of the end of the CDR3; the missing end is completed from the germline J gene. The V and J genes are TRBV7-2 and TRBJ1-1; no clear D. The CDR3 spans 13 residues. Trimming pared 5 bases from V and 0 bases from J, leaving 7 bases between. The V gene's germline CDR1 is SGHTA and CDR2 FQGNSA. The CDR3 here is CASSQKLNTEAFF. The covered CDR3 bases are TGTGCCAGCAGCCAAAAATTGAACACTGAA.

This clone was observed many times. The DNA ends 3 residues before the CDR3 does, and the rest of the CDR3 is filled in from the germline J gene. This sequence joins TRBV11-2 and TRBJ1-5; D might be TRBD1 (6 bases). In germline, CDR1 is SGHAT, CDR2 FQNNGV. The CDR3 is 15 residues long. Trimming took 2 bases from V and 1 from J, leaving 9 bases between them. CDR3 bases read: TGTGCCAGCAGCTTAAAGGGGGGGAGCAATCAGCCC. Encoded protein: CASSLKGGSNQP. The whole CDR3 protein reads CASSLKGGSNQPQHF.

In this sample, this clone turned up many times. The read gets to within 3 residues of the CDR3 end, and the germline J gene fills in the rest. This chain connects TRBV18 to TRBJ2-7, with 16 nucleotides matching TRBD2. CDR1 and CDR2 from the germline V gene are KGHSH and LQKENI. Trimming took 6 bases from V and 5 from J; bases not matched to a gene: 13. This CDR3 has 18 amino acids. CDR3 DNA, as far as it was read: TGTGCCAGCTCGCCAGTGACCGGGACTAGCGGGAGGGGGCACGAG. It yields the protein CASSPVTGTSGRGHE. The entire CDR3 protein reads CASSPVTGTSGRGHEQYF.

This clone was detected many times. The sequence runs out 3 residues before the end of the CDR3; the remainder is reconstructed from the germline J gene. The chain recombines TRBV5-6 with TRBJ1-1; 9 nucleotides match TRBD1. The CDR3 has 13 amino acids. Germline V CDR1 and CDR2: SGHDT, YYEEEE. V shed 4 bases and J 6 bases; nucleotides not matched to a gene: 4. CDR3 bases read: TGTGCCAGCAGCCTCGACAGGGGGTCTGAA. It specifies CASSLDRGSE. The whole CDR3 reads CASSLDRGSEAFF.

This clone has a count of ten or more. The CDR3 is cut off 3 residues early in the read; its end comes from the germline J gene. V usage is TRBV20-1 and J usage is TRBJ1-6; 7 nucleotides line up with TRBD1. CDR3 size: 15 residues. Germline CDR1 is DFQATT and CDR2 is SNEGSKA (reference sequence). Trimming removed 6 bases from V and 7 bases from J; junction bases left unmatched: 12. The CDR3 DNA, read in part, is TGCAGTGCACCCACGCTGAGAGGGGGCAATTCACCC. This encodes CSAPTLRGGNSP. The CDR3 in its entirety is CSAPTLRGGNSPLHF.

This clone was seen many times. The sequenced CDR3 bases are TGTGCCAGCAGCTCCGTTAGCCGCACAGATACG. Translation: CASSSVSRTDT. The CDR3, in full, reads CASSSVSRTDTQYF. The V call is TRBV11-2, the J call TRBJ2-3; no definite D call. The CDR3 end lies 3 residues beyond the end of the read and is filled in from the germline J gene. Looked up from germline, CDR1 is SGHAT and CDR2 is FQNNGV. The CDR3 has 14 residues. The V end lost 4 bases, the J end lost 1 base, and 9 bases lay between the germline ends.

This clone was counted at least ten times. The CDR3 end falls 3 residues outside the read, so it is completed with the germline J gene. J is TRBJ2-5 and V is TRBV7-6; no clear D gene. V lost 5 bases to trimming and J lost 5 bases, with 15 bases between them. The germline gives CDR1 SGHVS, CDR2 FNYEAQ. The CDR3 totals 14 residues. CDR3 sequence: CASSTQAPGETQYF. The CDR3 bases that were read are TGTGCCAGCAGCACCCAAGCCCCCGGGGAGACC.

In its sample, this clone was seen many times. The missing CDR3 end, 3 residues past where the read stops, is filled in from the germline J gene. The J gene is TRBJ1-6, the V gene TRBV18, with 7 positions matching TRBD1. V lost 6 bases to trimming and J lost 5 bases; unmatched junction nucleotides: 7. CDR3 size: 15 residues. Germline values: CDR1 KGHSH, CDR2 LQKENI. Incomplete CDR3 DNA: TGTGCCAGCTCCCGGGACAGACAAAATAATTCACCC. Protein: CASSRDRQNNSP. In full, the CDR3 is CASSRDRQNNSPLHF.

This clone was observed many times. With the read ending 3 residues before the CDR3 end, the germline J gene is used to fill in that end. The chain has TRBV30 and TRBJ2-2, with unresolved D. CDR3 length: 14 residues. With 2 bases removed from V and 0 bases from J, the gap between germline ends came to 7 bases. Per the germline V gene, CDR1 is GTSNPN and CDR2 is SVGIG (reference sequence). The sequenced CDR3 bases are TGTGCCTGGAGTCCCGACTCGAACACCGGGGAG. Translated, it gives CAWSPDSNTGE. The entire CDR3 protein is CAWSPDSNTGELFF.

This clone has a count of ten or more. The sequenced fragment ends 3 residues before the CDR3 boundary, so the rest is inferred from the germline J gene. V gene TRBV30 combines with J gene TRBJ1-1, with 8 bases identical to TRBD1. Germline V gene data show CDR1 as GTSNPN and CDR2 as SVGIG (reference sequence). Unmatched junction bases numbered 10, after V lost 2 bases and J lost 5 bases. The CDR3 is 15 residues long. Incomplete CDR3 DNA: TGTGCCTGGAGTTTGGTTGGACAGGGTTCTACTGAA. This sequence encodes CAWSLVGQGSTE. From start to end, the CDR3 is CAWSLVGQGSTEAFF.

This clone was seen at least ten times. The junction departs from germline at one end; a sequencing error may be responsible. The read finishes 3 residues shy of the CDR3 end, and the germline J gene is used to complete it. The J gene is TRBJ2-5, the V gene TRBV4-2; D is undetermined. This CDR3 region has 15 residues. Looked up from germline, CDR1 is LGHNA and CDR2 is YNFKEQ. The CDR3 bases that were read are TGCGCCAGCAGCCAAGGAGTCTCTAAAGGGGAGACC. Amino acid sequence: CASSQGVSKGET. The full CDR3 protein is CASSQGVSKGETQYF.

This clone was seen at least ten times. The covered CDR3 bases are TGTGCCAGCACGACTAGCGGACAAGAGACC. It specifies CASTTSGQET. The complete CDR3 reads CASTTSGQETQYF. The chain recombines TRBV18 with TRBJ2-5, with TRBD2 matching 9 bases. The CDR3 end falls 3 residues outside the read, so it is completed with the germline J gene. This CDR3 has 13 amino acids. V lost 8 bases, J lost 2 bases, and 3 bases stayed unmatched. CDR1 KGHSH and CDR2 LQKENI come from the germline V gene.

This clone has ten or more counts. The read gets to within 3 residues of the CDR3 end, and the germline J gene fills in the rest. The rearrangement joins TRBV19 to TRBJ2-2; perhaps TRBD2 as D (5 bases). With 3 bases removed from V and 4 bases from J, the gap between germline ends came to 9 bases. The CDR3 is made up of 14 amino acids. Germline V gene sequence: CDR1 LNHDA, CDR2 SQIVND (reference sequence). CDR3 DNA, as far as it was read: TGTGCCAGTAGTATGGACTGGGGCACCGGGGAG. Protein sequence: CASSMDWGTGE. The whole CDR3 protein is CASSMDWGTGELFF.

This clone appeared many times. The CDR3 is cut off 3 residues early in the read; its end comes from the germline J gene. This chain connects TRBV5-1 to TRBJ2-5; D is unclear. V was trimmed by 1 base and J by 2 bases, leaving 12 bases between them. The CDR3 runs to 15 residues. Germline V gives CDR1 SGHRS, CDR2 YFSETQ. The CDR3 reads CASSLPNTKQETQYF. CDR3 bases read: TGCGCCAGCAGCTTGCCCAACACAAAACAAGAGACC.

The table lists this clone with many counts. The sequenced fragment ends 3 residues before the CDR3 boundary, so the rest is inferred from the germline J gene. The chain has TRBV18 and TRBJ2-3, with D tentatively TRBD1 or TRBD2 (5 bases each). In germline, CDR1 is KGHSH, CDR2 LQKENI. V lost 4 bases to trimming and J lost 4 bases, with 12 bases between them. The CDR3 runs to 14 residues. The sequenced CDR3 bases are TGTGCCAGCTCACTCCCCGAGGGGCCAGATACG. Encoded protein: CASSLPEGPDT. The entire CDR3 reads CASSLPEGPDTQYF.

This clone has at least ten counts. The CDR3 end falls 3 residues outside the read, so it is completed with the germline J gene. The chain has TRBV20-1 and TRBJ1-6; D possibly corresponds to TRBD1 (6 bases). CDR1 DFQATT and CDR2 SNEGSKA come from the germline V gene (reference sequence). The CDR3 covers 13 residues. Trimming cost V 3 bases and J 8 bases, with 11 bases left between them. The CDR3 DNA, read in part, is TGCAGTGCTAGTAGGGGGATTGATTCACCC. Its translation is CSASRGIDSP. The CDR3 reads in full as CSASRGIDSPLHF.